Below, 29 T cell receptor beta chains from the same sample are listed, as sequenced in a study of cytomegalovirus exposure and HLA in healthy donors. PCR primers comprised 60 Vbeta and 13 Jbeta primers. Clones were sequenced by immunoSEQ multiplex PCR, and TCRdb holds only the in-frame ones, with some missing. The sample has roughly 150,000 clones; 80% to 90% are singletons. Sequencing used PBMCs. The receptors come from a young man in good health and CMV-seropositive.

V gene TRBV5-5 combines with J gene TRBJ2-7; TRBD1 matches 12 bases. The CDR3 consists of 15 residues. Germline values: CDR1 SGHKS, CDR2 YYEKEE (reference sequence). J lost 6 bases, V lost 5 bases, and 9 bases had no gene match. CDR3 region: CASSPSRDRGLEQYV. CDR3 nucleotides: TGTGCCAGCAGTCCGTCCCGGGACAGGGGGCTCGAGCAGTACGTC.

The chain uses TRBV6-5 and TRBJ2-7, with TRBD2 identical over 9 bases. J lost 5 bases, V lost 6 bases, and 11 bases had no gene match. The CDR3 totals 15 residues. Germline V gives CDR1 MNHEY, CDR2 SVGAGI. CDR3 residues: CASSLGLAIRHEQYV. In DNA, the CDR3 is TGTGCCAGCAGCCTGGGACTAGCAATCCGGCACGAGCAGTACGTC.

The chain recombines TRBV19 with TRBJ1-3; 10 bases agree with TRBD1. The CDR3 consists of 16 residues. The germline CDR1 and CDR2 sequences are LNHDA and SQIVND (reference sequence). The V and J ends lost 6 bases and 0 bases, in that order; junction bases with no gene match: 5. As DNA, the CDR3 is TGTGCCAGTAGGACAGGGGGCTTCAACTCTGGAAACACCATATATTTT. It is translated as CASRTGGFNSGNTIYF.

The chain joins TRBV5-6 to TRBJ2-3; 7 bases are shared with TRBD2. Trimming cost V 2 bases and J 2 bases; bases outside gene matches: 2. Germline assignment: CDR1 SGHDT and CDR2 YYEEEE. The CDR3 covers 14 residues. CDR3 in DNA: TGTGCCAGCAGCTTTGGGACTATCACAGATACGCAGTATTTT. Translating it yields CASSFGTITDTQYF.

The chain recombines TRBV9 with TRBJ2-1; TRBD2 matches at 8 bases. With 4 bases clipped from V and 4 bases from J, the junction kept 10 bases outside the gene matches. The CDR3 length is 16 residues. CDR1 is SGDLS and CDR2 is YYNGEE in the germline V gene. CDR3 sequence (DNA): TGTGCCAGCAGCTCGCACCTAGCGGGCCTTTACAATGAGCAGTTCTTC. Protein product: CASSSHLAGLYNEQFF.

Here the CDR3 DNA reads TGTGCCAGTACCTTAGGGGGGGGAGCCTACAATGAGCAGTTCTTC. This translates into CASTLGGGAYNEQFF. The rearrangement joins TRBV19 to TRBJ2-1; D perhaps matches TRBD2 (7 bases). Germline V gives CDR1 LNHDA, CDR2 SQIVND (reference sequence). Trimming took 7 bases from V and 2 from J, leaving 15 bases between them. The CDR3 has 15 amino acids.

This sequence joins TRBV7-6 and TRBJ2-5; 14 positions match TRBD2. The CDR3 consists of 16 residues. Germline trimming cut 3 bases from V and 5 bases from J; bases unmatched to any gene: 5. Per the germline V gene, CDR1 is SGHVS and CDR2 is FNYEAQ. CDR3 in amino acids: CASSLGTSGSRETQYF. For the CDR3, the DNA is TGTGCCAGCAGCTTGGGGACTAGCGGGAGTCGGGAGACCCAGTACTTC.

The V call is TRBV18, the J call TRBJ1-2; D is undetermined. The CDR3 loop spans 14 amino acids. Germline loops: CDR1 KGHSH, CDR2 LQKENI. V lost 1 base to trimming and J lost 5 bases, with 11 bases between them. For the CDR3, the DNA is TGTGCCAGCTCACCACGGGAGCCCCGGTATGGCTACACCTTC. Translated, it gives CASSPREPRYGYTF.

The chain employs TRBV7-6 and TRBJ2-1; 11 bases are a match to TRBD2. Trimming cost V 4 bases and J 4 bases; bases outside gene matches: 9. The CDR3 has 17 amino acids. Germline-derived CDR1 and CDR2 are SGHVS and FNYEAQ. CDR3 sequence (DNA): TGTGCCAGCAGCTCAGGGATAGCGGGAGGGATATACAATGAGCAGTTCTTC. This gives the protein CASSSGIAGGIYNEQFF.

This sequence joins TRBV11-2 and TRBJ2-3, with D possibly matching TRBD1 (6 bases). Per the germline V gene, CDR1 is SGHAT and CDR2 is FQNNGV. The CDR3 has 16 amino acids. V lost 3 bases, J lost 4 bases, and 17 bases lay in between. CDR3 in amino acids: CASSFILGGAPDTQYF. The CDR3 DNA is TGTGCCAGCAGCTTTATCCTAGGGGGAGCCCCAGATACGCAGTATTTT.

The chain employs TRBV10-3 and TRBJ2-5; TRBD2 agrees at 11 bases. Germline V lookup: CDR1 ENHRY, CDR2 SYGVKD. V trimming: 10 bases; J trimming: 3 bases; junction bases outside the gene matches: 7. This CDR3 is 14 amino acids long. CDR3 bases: TGTGCCAGCACCACGGGACTAGCGGAAGAGACCCAGTACTTC. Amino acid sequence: CASTTGLAEETQYF.

The CDR3 sequence is CASSQDPPGGALNEQFF. CDR3 bases: TGTGCCAGCAGCCAAGATCCCCCGGGAGGGGCATTGAATGAGCAGTTCTTC. The chain combines TRBV14 with TRBJ2-1; TRBD2 matches 8 bases. Looked up from germline, CDR1 is SGHDN and CDR2 is FVKESK. Trimming at V came to 0 bases and at J to 7 bases, leaving 11 bases not matched to a gene. This CDR3 spans 17 amino acids.

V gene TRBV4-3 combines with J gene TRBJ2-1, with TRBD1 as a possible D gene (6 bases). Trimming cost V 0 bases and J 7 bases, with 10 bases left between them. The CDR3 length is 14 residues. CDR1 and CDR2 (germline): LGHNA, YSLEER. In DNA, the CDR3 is TGCGCCAGCAGCCAAGATACAGGGACGAATGAGCAGTTCTTC. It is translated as CASSQDTGTNEQFF.

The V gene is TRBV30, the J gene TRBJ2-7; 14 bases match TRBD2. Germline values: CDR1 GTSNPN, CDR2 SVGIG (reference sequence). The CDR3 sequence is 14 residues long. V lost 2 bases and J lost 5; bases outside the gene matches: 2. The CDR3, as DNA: TGTGCCTGGAGTCCGGGACTAGCGGGAGACGAGCAGTACTTC. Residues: CAWSPGLAGDEQYF.

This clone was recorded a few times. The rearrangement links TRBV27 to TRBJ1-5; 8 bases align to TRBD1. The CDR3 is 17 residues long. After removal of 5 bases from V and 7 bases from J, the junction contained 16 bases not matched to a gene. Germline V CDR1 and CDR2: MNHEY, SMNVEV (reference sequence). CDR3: CASSPTLSGQGGQPQHF. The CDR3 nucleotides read TGTGCCAGCAGTCCTACATTATCCGGACAGGGTGGACAGCCCCAGCATTTT.

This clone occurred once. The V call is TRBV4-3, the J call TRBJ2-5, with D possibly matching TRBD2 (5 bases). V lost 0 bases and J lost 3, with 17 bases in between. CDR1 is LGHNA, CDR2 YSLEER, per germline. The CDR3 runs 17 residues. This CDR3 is CASSQDRTARGEETQYF. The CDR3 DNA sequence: TGCGCCAGCAGCCAAGATCGGACTGCTCGAGGTGAAGAGACCCAGTACTTC.

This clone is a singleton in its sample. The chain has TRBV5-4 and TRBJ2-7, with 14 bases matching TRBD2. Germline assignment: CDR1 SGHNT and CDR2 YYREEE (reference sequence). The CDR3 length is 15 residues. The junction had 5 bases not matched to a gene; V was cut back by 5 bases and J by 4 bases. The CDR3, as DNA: TGTGCCAGCAGTTCGGGACTAGCGGGAGCTTACGAGCAGTACTTC. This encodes CASSSGLAGAYEQYF. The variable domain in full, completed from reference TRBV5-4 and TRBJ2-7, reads ETGVTQSPTHLIKTRGQQVTLRCSSQSGHNTVSWYQQALGQGPQFIFQYYREEENGRGNFPPRFSGLQFPNYSSELNVNALELDDSALYLCASSSGLAGAYEQYFGPGTRLTVT.

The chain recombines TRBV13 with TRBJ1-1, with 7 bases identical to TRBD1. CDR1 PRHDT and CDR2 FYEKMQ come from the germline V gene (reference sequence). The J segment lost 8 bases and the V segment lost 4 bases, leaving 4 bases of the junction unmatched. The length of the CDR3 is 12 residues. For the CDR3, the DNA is TGTGCCAGCAGCTGGAGACAGGGAGAAGCTTTCTTT. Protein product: CASSWRQGEAFF.

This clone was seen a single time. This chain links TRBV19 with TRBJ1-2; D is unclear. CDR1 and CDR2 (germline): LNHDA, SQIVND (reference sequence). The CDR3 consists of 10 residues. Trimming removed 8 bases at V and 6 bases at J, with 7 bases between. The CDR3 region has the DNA TGTGCCAGTTCCCGGGATGGCTACACCTTC. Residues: CASSRDGYTF.

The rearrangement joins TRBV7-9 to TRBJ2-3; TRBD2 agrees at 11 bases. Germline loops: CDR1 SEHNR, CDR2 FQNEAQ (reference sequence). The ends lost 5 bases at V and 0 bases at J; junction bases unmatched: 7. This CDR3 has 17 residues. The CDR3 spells CASSPLAGGISTDTQYF. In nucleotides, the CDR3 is TGTGCCAGCAGCCCCTTAGCGGGAGGGATCAGCACAGATACGCAGTATTTT.

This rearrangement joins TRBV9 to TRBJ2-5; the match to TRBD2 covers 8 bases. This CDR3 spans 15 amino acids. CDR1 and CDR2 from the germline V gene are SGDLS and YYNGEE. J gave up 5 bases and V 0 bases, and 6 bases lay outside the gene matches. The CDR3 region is CASSVVGRARETQYF. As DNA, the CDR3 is TGTGCCAGCAGCGTAGTCGGGAGGGCCAGGGAGACCCAGTACTTC.

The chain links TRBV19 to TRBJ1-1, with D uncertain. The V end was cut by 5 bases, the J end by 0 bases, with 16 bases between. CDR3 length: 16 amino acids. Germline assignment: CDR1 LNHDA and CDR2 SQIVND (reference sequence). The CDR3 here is CASSWTLRRMNTEAFF. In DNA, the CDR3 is TGTGCCAGTAGTTGGACCCTCAGGAGGATGAACACTGAAGCTTTCTTT.

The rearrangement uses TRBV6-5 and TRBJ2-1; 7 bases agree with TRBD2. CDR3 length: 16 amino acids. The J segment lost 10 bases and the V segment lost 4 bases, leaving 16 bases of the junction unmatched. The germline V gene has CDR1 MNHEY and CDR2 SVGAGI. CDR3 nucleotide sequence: TGTGCCAGCAGTTGCCTCAGCGGGCGGGAGAGGCGCGAGCAGTTCTTC. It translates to CASSCLSGRERREQFF.

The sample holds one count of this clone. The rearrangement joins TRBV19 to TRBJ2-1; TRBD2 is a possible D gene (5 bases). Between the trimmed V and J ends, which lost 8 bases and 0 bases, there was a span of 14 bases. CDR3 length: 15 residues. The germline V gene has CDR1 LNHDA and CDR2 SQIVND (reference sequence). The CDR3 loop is CASGRTGSSYNEQFF. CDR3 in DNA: TGTGCCAGTGGCCGGACTGGCAGCTCCTACAATGAGCAGTTCTTC.

The CDR3 sequence: CASSQDSGVRAFF. DNA of the CDR3: TGTGCCAGCAGCCAAGATAGCGGGGTTAGAGCTTTCTTT. The V gene is TRBV4-2, the J gene TRBJ1-1, with D unresolved. V was cut by 0 bases and J by 10 bases, with 12 bases left in between. The CDR3 runs 13 residues. Germline V gives CDR1 LGHNA, CDR2 YNFKEQ.

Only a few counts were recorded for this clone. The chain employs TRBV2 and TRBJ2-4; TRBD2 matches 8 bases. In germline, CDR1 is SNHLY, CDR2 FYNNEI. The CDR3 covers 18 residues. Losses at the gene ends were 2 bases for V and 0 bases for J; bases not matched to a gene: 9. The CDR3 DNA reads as TGTGCCAGCAGTGAAAGGCTAGCGGGCGATATAGCCAAAAACATTCAGTACTTC. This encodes CASSERLAGDIAKNIQYF.

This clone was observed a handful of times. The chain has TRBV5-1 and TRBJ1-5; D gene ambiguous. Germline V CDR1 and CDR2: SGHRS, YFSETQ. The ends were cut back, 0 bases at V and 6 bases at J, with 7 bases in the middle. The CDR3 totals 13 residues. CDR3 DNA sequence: TGCGCCAGCAGCTTGGATGGGAGTCAGCCCCAGCATTTT. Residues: CASSLDGSQPQHF.

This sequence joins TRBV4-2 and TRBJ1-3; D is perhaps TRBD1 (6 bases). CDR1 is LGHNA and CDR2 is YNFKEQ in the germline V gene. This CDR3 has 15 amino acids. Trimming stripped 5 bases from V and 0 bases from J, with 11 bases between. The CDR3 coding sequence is TGTGCCAGCAGCGCAGGGGCGTACTCTGGAAACACCATATATTTT. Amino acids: CASSAGAYSGNTIYF.

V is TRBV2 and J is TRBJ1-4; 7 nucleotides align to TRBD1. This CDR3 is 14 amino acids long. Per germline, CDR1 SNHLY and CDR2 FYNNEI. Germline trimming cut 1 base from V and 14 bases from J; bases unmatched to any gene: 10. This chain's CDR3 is CASSEVGGGPPLFF. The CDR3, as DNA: TGTGCCAGCAGTGAAGTCGGAGGGGGCCCACCCCTGTTTTTT.